Presented here are 20 T cell receptor beta chains from one specimen sequenced in a study of blood T cell repertoires in COVID-19 (dated by TCRdb to 2018 to 2021). The library was built by means of the immunoSEQ multiplex PCR assay. Not all clones reach the TCRdb copy of this immuneACCESS table, which keeps in-frame sequences only. Checked studies attribute under half of the gap to unresolved V genes and leave the rest unexplained. A total of some 260,000 clones appear in this sample, 70% to 90% of them only once. The ten largest clones add up to around 0.7% of the sample. Material for sequencing was peripheral blood. The receptors originated from a human donor in a cohort sampled during active COVID-19.

This chain connects TRBV27 to TRBJ2-1; the D gene is possibly TRBD1 (6 bases). From germline, CDR1 is MNHEY and CDR2 SMNVEV (reference sequence). Trimming stripped 1 base from V and 8 bases from J, with 15 bases between. This CDR3 comprises 15 residues. For the CDR3, the DNA is TGTGCCAGCAGTTTATGGCAGGGGCGCATCGATGAGCAGTTCTTC. This codes for CASSLWQGRIDEQFF.

The chain uses TRBV6-2 or TRBV6-3 and TRBJ2-7; 14 bases match TRBD2. The CDR3 has 17 residues. Germline trimming cut 5 bases from V and 2 bases from J; bases unmatched to any gene: 8. Germline CDR1 MNHEY, CDR2 SVGEGT. The CDR3 nucleotides are TGTGCCAGCAGTCCCGGGACTAGCGGGAGTTCCCCCTACGAGCAGTACTTC. It yields the protein CASSPGTSGSSPYEQYF.

This rearrangement joins TRBV5-1 to TRBJ1-1, with 9 bases aligning to TRBD1. The CDR3 length is 16 residues. Germline assignment: CDR1 SGHRS and CDR2 YFSETQ. V lost 4 bases and J lost 11; bases outside the gene matches: 18. The CDR3 DNA reads TGCGCCAGCAGCCCCCCATCGGGACAGGGAAACGAGATTGCTTTCTTT. Its protein product is CASSPPSGQGNEIAFF. The variable domain in full, completed from reference TRBV5-1 and TRBJ1-1, reads KAGVTQTPRYLIKTRGQQVTLSCSPISGHRSVSWYQQTPGQGLQFLFEYFSETQRNKGNFPGRFSGRQFSNSRSEMNVSTLELGDSALYLCASSPPSGQGNEIAFFGQGTRLTVV.

This clone showed up just once. The rearrangement links TRBV5-1 to TRBJ2-7, with 9 bases lining up with TRBD1. The CDR3 contains 16 residues. The V gene's germline CDR1 is SGHRS and CDR2 YFSETQ. Trimming took 2 bases from V and 2 from J; bases not matched to a gene: 8. The CDR3 DNA is TGCGCCAGCAGCTTCGGGATACAGGGGGCCACCTACGAGCAGTACTTC. Its translation is CASSFGIQGATYEQYF.

The chain has TRBV12-3 or TRBV12-4 and TRBJ1-1; D might be TRBD1 (6 bases). V gave up 1 base and J gave up 4 bases, with 7 bases separating them. This CDR3 has 13 amino acids. CDR3 coding DNA: TGTGCCAGCAGTTTAGGGACAGCCACTGAAGCTTTCTTT. It encodes CASSLGTATEAFF.

In this sample, this clone turned up once. The rearrangement joins TRBV7-9 to TRBJ2-1; D ambiguous. CDR1 and CDR2 (germline): SEHNR, FQNEAQ (reference sequence). With 1 base removed from V and 2 bases from J, the gap between germline ends came to 12 bases. The CDR3 has 16 residues. CDR3 coding DNA: TGTGCCAGCAGCTTAGGCCCCGTGGCAGCCTACAATGAGCAGTTCTTC. Its protein product is CASSLGPVAAYNEQFF.

This chain links TRBV5-1 with TRBJ2-7; D is perhaps TRBD1 (6 bases). The V end was cut by 4 bases, the J end by 9 bases, with 20 bases between. This CDR3 contains 14 residues. Germline CDR1 SGHRS, CDR2 YFSETQ. CDR3 coding DNA: TGCGCCAGCAGCCAAACGACAGGCCCCTCGGGGCAGTACTTC. Translated, it gives CASSQTTGPSGQYF.

This chain connects TRBV27 to TRBJ1-6; a possible D gene is TRBD1 (6 bases). V dropped 8 bases and J dropped 8 bases, with 10 bases sitting between them. The CDR3 spans 12 residues. CDR1 MNHEY and CDR2 SMNVEV come from the germline V gene (reference sequence). CDR3 sequence: CASSQGYSPLHF. The CDR3 DNA follows: TGTGCCAGCTCCCAGGGGTATTCACCCCTCCACTTT.

This chain joins TRBV15 and TRBJ1-3; D might be TRBD1 (5 bases). Germline CDR1 is LNHNV and CDR2 is YYDKDF (reference sequence). This CDR3 has 15 residues. Trimming stripped 6 bases from V and 1 base from J, with 13 bases between. The CDR3 loop is CATRTGRGSGNTIYF. CDR3 coding DNA: TGTGCCACCAGAACTGGGAGGGGATCTGGAAACACCATATATTTT.

To note about this clone: This sample also contains other DNA sequences that code for the same CDR3. This sequence joins TRBV27 and TRBJ1-2; TRBD1 aligns across 7 bases. Germline loops: CDR1 MNHEY, CDR2 SMNVEV (reference sequence). J gave up 3 bases and V 2 bases, and 0 bases lay outside the gene matches. The CDR3 spans 13 residues. CDR3 nucleotides: TGTGCCAGCAGTTTAGACAGGGACTATGGCTACACCTTC. Translation: CASSLDRDYGYTF.

The chain links TRBV5-1 to TRBJ2-7; 8 bases fit TRBD2. CDR1 is SGHRS and CDR2 is YFSETQ in the germline V gene. V dropped 0 bases and J dropped 1; count of bases not matched to a gene: 3. CDR3 length: 15 residues. The CDR3, as DNA: TGCGCCAGCAGCTTGGTGGTAGCGGGGTCCTACGAGCAGTACTTC. This gives the protein CASSLVVAGSYEQYF.

In this sample, this clone turned up once. The V gene is TRBV27, the J gene TRBJ1-1; 7 bases match TRBD1. CDR1 MNHEY and CDR2 SMNVEV come from the germline V gene (reference sequence). The CDR3 totals 15 residues. J was trimmed by 10 bases and V by 5 bases; bases with no gene match: 16. The CDR3 nucleotides read TGTGCCAGCAGTACAGGGACAGTTGAATTTAGCGGAGCTTTCTTT. Amino acid sequence: CASSTGTVEFSGAFF.

The chain combines TRBV27 with TRBJ2-7, with 8 bases aligning to TRBD1. Germline lookup yields CDR1 MNHEY and CDR2 SMNVEV (reference sequence). The CDR3 runs to 14 residues. V gave up 6 bases and J gave up 0 bases; unmatched junction bases: 4. The CDR3 DNA reads as TGTGCCAGCAGCCGGGACAGGCCCTCCTACGAGCAGTACTTC. It yields the protein CASSRDRPSYEQYF.

The CDR3 spells CASSVDRRISGNTIYF. In DNA, the CDR3 is TGTGCCAGCAGTGTGGACAGGCGCATCTCTGGAAACACCATATATTTT. This chain joins TRBV6-1 and TRBJ1-3; 7 bases line up with TRBD1. Germline-derived CDR1 and CDR2 are MNHNS and SASEGT. The CDR3 contains 16 residues. J gave up 0 bases and V 4 bases, and 6 bases lay outside the gene matches.

The chain links TRBV2 to TRBJ2-7; weak D call: TRBD2 (5 bases). Germline V CDR1 and CDR2: SNHLY, FYNNEI. The CDR3 has 15 amino acids. Trimming stripped 2 bases from V and 3 bases from J, with 14 bases between. The CDR3 loop is CASSEPGESSYEQYF. Here the CDR3 DNA reads TGTGCCAGCAGTGAACCCGGGGAGTCAAGCTACGAGCAGTACTTC.

This clone has only one observation. The chain recombines TRBV5-1 with TRBJ1-1; 8 bases are shared with TRBD1. Trimming removed 5 bases from V and 2 bases from J; junction bases left unmatched: 5. The CDR3 has 14 amino acids. The germline gives CDR1 SGHRS, CDR2 YFSETQ. The CDR3 sequence is CASRQGAINTEAFF. The CDR3, as DNA: TGCGCCAGCAGGCAGGGGGCGATAAACACTGAAGCTTTCTTT.

This clone has just one count. J is TRBJ1-2 and V is TRBV6-6; TRBD1 might be the D (6 bases). Trimming took off 4 bases at V and 2 bases at J, with 17 bases between the two ends. This CDR3 spans 16 amino acids. Germline V gives CDR1 MNHNY, CDR2 SVGAGI (reference sequence). Here the CDR3 reads CASSSWDNTHNYGYTF. Here the CDR3 DNA reads TGTGCCAGCAGTTCCTGGGACAACACCCACAACTATGGCTACACCTTC.

The chain joins TRBV13 to TRBJ2-3, with D maybe TRBD2 (5 bases). The V and J ends lost 11 bases and 6 bases respectively, with 15 bases between them. The germline V gene encodes CDR1 PRHDT and CDR2 FYEKMQ (reference sequence). The CDR3 length is 12 residues. CDR3 DNA sequence: TGTGCCTCAAACTTAGAGGGCGATACGCAGTATTTT. This codes for CASNLEGDTQYF.

This rearrangement joins TRBV5-1 to TRBJ1-6; TRBD1 agrees at 7 bases. The CDR3 sequence is 15 residues long. Looked up from germline, CDR1 is SGHRS and CDR2 is YFSETQ. V lost 3 bases, J lost 8 bases, and 8 bases stayed unmatched. The CDR3 reads CASSSRQGGDSPLHF. In nucleotides, the CDR3 is TGCGCCAGCAGCTCCCGACAGGGCGGGGATTCACCCCTCCACTTT.

The chain employs TRBV24-1 and TRBJ1-2; D not resolved. Germline CDR1 reads KGHDR; CDR2 reads SFDVKD. CDR3 length: 13 amino acids. Trimming pared 12 bases from V and 4 bases from J, leaving 17 bases between. CDR3 bases: TGTGCCTCCTCACAGAGAACCGGCTATGGCTACACCTTC. Its protein product is CASSQRTGYGYTF.